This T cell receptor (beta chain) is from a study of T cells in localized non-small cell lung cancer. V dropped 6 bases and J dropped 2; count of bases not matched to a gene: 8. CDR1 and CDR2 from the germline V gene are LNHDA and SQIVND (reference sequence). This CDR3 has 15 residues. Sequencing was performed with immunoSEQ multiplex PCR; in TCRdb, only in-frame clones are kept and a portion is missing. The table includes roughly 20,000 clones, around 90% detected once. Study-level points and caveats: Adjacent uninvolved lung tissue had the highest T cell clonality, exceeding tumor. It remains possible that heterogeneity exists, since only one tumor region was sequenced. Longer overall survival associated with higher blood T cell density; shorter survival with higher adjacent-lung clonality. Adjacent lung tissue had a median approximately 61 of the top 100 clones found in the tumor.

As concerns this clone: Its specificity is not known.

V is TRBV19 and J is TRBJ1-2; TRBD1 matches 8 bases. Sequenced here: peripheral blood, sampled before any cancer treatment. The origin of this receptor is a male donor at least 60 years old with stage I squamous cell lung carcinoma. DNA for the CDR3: TGTGCCAGTAGCACAGGGGGGGACCCGAACTATGGCTACACCTTC. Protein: CASSTGGDPNYGYTF.